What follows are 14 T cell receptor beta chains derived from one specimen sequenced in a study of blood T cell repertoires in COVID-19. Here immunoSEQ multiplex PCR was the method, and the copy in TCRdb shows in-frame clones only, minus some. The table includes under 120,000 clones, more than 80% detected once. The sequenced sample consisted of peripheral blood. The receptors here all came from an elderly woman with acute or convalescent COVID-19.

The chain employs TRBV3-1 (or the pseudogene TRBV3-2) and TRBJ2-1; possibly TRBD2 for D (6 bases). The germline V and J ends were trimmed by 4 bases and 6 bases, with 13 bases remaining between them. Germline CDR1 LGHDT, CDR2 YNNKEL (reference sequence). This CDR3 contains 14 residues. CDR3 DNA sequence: TGTGCCAGCAGCCGACTGGACTACAGCAATGAGCAGTTCTTC. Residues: CASSRLDYSNEQFF.

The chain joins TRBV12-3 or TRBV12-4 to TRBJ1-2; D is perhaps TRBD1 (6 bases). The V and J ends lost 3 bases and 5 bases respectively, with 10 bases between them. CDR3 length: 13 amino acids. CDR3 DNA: TGTGCCAGCAGTTTCATAGGACAGTATGGCTACACCTTC. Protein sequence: CASSFIGQYGYTF.

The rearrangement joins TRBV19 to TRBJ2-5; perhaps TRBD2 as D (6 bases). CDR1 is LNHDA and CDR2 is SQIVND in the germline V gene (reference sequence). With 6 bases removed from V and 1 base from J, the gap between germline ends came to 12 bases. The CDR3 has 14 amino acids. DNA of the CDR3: TGTGCCAGTAGCTCCCGGGGGACCCAAGAGACCCAGTACTTC. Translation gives CASSSRGTQETQYF.

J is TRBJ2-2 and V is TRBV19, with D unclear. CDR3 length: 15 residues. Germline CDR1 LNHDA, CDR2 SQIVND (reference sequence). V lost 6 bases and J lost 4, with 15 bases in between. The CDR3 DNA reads TGTGCCAGTAGCGTTGTTGCAGGCTCCACCGGGGAGCTGTTTTTT. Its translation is CASSVVAGSTGELFF.

The CDR3 here is CASSQDGQGTGNTIYF. CDR3 DNA sequence: TGCGCCAGCAGCCAAGATGGGCAGGGGACTGGAAACACCATATATTTT. The genes are TRBV4-1 and TRBJ1-3, with a tentative D call TRBD1 (6 bases). Looked up from germline, CDR1 is MGHRA and CDR2 is YSYEKL. CDR3 length: 16 amino acids. Trimming shortened V by 0 bases and J by 2 bases, and 11 bases separated the two germline ends.

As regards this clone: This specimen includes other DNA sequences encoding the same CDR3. CDR3 sequence reads: CASSPFQGGQPQHF. Written as DNA, the CDR3 is TGTGCCAGCTCACCATTCCAGGGAGGGCAGCCCCAGCATTTT. The chain combines TRBV18 with TRBJ1-5; the D gene is possibly TRBD1 (5 bases). Germline V gene sequence: CDR1 KGHSH, CDR2 LQKENI. The CDR3 covers 14 residues. V was cut by 2 bases and J by 7 bases, with 12 bases left in between.

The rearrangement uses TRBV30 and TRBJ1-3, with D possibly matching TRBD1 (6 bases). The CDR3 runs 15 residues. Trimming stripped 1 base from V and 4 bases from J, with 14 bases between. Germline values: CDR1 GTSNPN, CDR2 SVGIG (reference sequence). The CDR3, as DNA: TGTGCCTGGAGTGCCCAGGGGAACCGGGGAAACACCATATATTTT. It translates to CAWSAQGNRGNTIYF. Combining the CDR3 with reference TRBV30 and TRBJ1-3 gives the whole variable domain SQTIHQWPATLVQPVGSPLSLECTVEGTSNPNLYWYRQAAGRGLQLLFYSVGIGQISSEVPQNLSASRPQDRQFILSSKKLLLSDSGFYLCAWSAQGNRGNTIYFGEGSWLTVV.

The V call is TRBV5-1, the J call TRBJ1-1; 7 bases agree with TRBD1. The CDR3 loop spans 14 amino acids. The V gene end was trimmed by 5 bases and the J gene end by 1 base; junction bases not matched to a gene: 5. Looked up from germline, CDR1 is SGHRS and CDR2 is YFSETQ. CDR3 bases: TGCGCCAGCAGGCAGGGACAGCCGAACACTGAAGCTTTCTTT. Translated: CASRQGQPNTEAFF. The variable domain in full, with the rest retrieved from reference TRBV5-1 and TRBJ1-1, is KAGVTQTPRYLIKTRGQQVTLSCSPISGHRSVSWYQQTPGQGLQFLFEYFSETQRNKGNFPGRFSGRQFSNSRSEMNVSTLELGDSALYLCASRQGQPNTEAFFGQGTRLTVV.

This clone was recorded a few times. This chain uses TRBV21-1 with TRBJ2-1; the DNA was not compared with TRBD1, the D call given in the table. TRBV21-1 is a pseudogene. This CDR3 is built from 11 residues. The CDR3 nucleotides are TGTGCAGGACCCAAACAGGATGAGCAGTTCTTC. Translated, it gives CAGPKQDEQFF.

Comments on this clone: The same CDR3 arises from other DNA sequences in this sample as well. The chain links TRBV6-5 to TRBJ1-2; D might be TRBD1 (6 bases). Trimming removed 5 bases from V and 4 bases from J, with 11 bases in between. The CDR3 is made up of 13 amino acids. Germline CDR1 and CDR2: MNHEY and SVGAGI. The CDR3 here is CASSPGQFYGYTF. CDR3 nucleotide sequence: TGTGCCAGCAGTCCCGGACAGTTCTATGGCTACACCTTC.

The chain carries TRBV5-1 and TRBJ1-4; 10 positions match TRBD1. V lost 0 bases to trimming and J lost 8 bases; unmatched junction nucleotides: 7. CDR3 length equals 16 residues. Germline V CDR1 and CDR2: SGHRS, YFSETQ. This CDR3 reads CASSLELGQGYEKLFF. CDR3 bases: TGCGCCAGCAGCTTGGAGTTGGGACAGGGGTACGAAAAACTGTTTTTT.

The CDR3 sequence: CASSPGGGDSGNTIYF. CDR3 DNA sequence: TGTGCCAGCAGCCCAGGAGGGGGGGACTCTGGAAACACCATATATTTT. This chain connects TRBV7-9 to TRBJ1-3; TRBD1 is a possible D gene (6 bases). The V end was cut by 5 bases, the J end by 0 bases, with 14 bases between. CDR1 is SEHNR and CDR2 is FQNEAQ in the germline V gene (reference sequence). This CDR3 contains 16 residues. Full variable domain (outside the CDR3, taken from reference TRBV7-9 and TRBJ1-3): DTGVSQNPRHKITKRGQNVTFRCDPISEHNRLYWYRQTLGQGPEFLTYFQNEAQLEKSRLLSDRFSAERPKGSFSTLEIQRTEQGDSAMYLCASSPGGGDSGNTIYFGEGSWLTVV.

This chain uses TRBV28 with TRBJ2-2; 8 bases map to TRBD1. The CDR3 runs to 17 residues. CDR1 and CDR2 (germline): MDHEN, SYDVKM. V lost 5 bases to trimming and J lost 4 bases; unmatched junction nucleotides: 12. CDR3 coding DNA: TGTGCCAGCAGTCCCGCCCCCGGACAGGGTCGCACCGGGGAGCTGTTTTTT. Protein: CASSPAPGQGRTGELFF.

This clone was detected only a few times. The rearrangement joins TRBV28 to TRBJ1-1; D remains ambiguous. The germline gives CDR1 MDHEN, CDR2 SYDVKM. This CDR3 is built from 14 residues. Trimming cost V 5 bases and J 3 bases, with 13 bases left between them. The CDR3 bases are TGTGCCAGCAGTCCTTATGCGGAATACACTGAAGCTTTCTTT. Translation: CASSPYAEYTEAFF.